The next 29 T cell receptor beta chains were all read from a single sample in a study of blood T cell repertoires in COVID-19. TCRdb keeps only in-frame clones here, not all; method: immunoSEQ multiplex PCR. The data show about 140,000 clones, roughly four fifths seen once. Sequenced: PBMCs or T cells enriched from blood (not recorded which). These receptors were collected from a woman between 45 and 65 years old with acute COVID-19.

The DNA for the CDR3 is TGTGCCAGCAGTCCCCGACAGGGCGCCTTGGACACCATATATTTT. Protein sequence: CASSPRQGALDTIYF. V gene TRBV6-5 combines with J gene TRBJ1-3, with TRBD1 matching over 7 bases. The germline V gene encodes CDR1 MNHEY and CDR2 SVGAGI. V gave up 5 bases and J gave up 8 bases; unmatched junction bases: 12. This CDR3 region has 15 residues.

This clone was recorded only once. The rearrangement links TRBV2 to TRBJ1-4, with TRBD1 matching over 10 bases. Germline V gives CDR1 SNHLY, CDR2 FYNNEI. This CDR3 is 14 amino acids long. V lost 5 bases to trimming and J lost 6 bases; unmatched junction nucleotides: 3. CDR3 DNA sequence: TGTGCCAGCAGTCACGGGACAGGGGATGAAAAACTGTTTTTT. Protein product: CASSHGTGDEKLFF.

The chain combines TRBV5-4 with TRBJ2-1; D is perhaps TRBD2 (5 bases). Germline lookup yields CDR1 SGHNT and CDR2 YYREEE (reference sequence). The CDR3 extends over 13 amino acids. Trimming shortened V by 2 bases and J by 8 bases, and 11 bases separated the two germline ends. CDR3 bases: TGTGCCAGCAGCTTCGGCGGGCGCTATGAGCAGTTCTTC. Translating it yields CASSFGGRYEQFF.

This clone has just one count. The genes are TRBV19 and TRBJ1-3, with 7 bases identical to TRBD1. The germline gives CDR1 LNHDA, CDR2 SQIVND (reference sequence). The CDR3 loop spans 14 amino acids. V gave up 7 bases and J gave up 4 bases; unmatched junction bases: 7. The CDR3 region is CASTLDRVGNTIYF. The CDR3 region has the DNA TGTGCCAGTACCCTCGACAGGGTAGGAAACACCATATATTTT.

The CDR3 reads CASSLKRAALGGDTQYF. CDR3 nucleotide sequence: TGTGCCAGCAGCCTAAAGCGGGCCGCGTTAGGTGGGGATACGCAGTATTTT. V usage is TRBV11-2 and J usage is TRBJ2-3; weak D call: TRBD2 (6 bases). Trimming shortened V by 5 bases and J by 6 bases, and 24 bases separated the two germline ends. The CDR3 contains 17 residues. Germline V gene data show CDR1 as SGHAT and CDR2 as FQNNGV.

The chain joins TRBV30 to TRBJ1-2; D is unclear. The CDR3 is 14 residues long. Deletions cut 3 bases from V and 7 bases from J, with 18 bases between. Germline V CDR1 and CDR2: GTSNPN, SVGIG (reference sequence). CDR3 amino acids: CAWRRPTAASGYTF. CDR3 in DNA: TGTGCCTGGAGGCGACCTACGGCGGCGTCTGGCTACACCTTC.

The V call is TRBV4-2, the J call TRBJ2-3; D uncertain. Trimming pared 1 base from V and 2 bases from J, leaving 10 bases between. Per germline, CDR1 LGHNA and CDR2 YNFKEQ. This CDR3 contains 15 residues. In DNA form, the CDR3 reads TGTGCCAGCAGCCAAGGAGGCGGATACACAGATACGCAGTATTTT. It yields the protein CASSQGGGYTDTQYF.

The chain links TRBV11-3 to TRBJ2-7; D may be TRBD1 (6 bases). Trimming stripped 4 bases from V and 3 bases from J, with 19 bases between. This CDR3 is built from 16 residues. Germline CDR1 SGHNT, CDR2 YENEEA. As DNA, the CDR3 is TGTGCCAGCAGCTCCCCCTTCGATACAGGGAGCTACGAGCAGTACTTC. Amino acids: CASSSPFDTGSYEQYF.

CDR3 nucleotide sequence: TGCGCCAGCAGCTTGGGGACAGGGGCCGGTGGCAATGAGCAGTTCTTC. Protein: CASSLGTGAGGNEQFF. The rearrangement joins TRBV5-1 to TRBJ2-1; TRBD1 aligns across 9 bases. V was pared by 0 bases and J by 6 bases, with 7 bases of the junction left unmatched. Germline V gives CDR1 SGHRS, CDR2 YFSETQ. The CDR3 is 16 residues long. The full variable domain, in which reference TRBV5-1 and TRBJ2-1 provide the parts outside the CDR3, is KAGVTQTPRYLIKTRGQQVTLSCSPISGHRSVSWYQQTPGQGLQFLFEYFSETQRNKGNFPGRFSGRQFSNSRSEMNVSTLELGDSALYLCASSLGTGAGGNEQFFGPGTRLTVL.

The V gene is TRBV24-1, the J gene TRBJ1-1; maybe TRBD1 (5 bases). The CDR3 is made up of 15 amino acids. The germline V and J ends were trimmed by 3 bases and 1 base, with 11 bases remaining between them. Per the germline V gene, CDR1 is KGHDR and CDR2 is SFDVKD. This CDR3 is CATSDPRASNTEAFF. The CDR3 nucleotides are TGTGCCACCAGTGATCCCAGGGCGTCGAACACTGAAGCTTTCTTT.

The rearrangement links TRBV4-2 to TRBJ2-1; maybe TRBD1 (6 bases). This CDR3 region has 17 residues. Trimming took 1 base from V and 4 from J, leaving 17 bases between them. Germline V gene sequence: CDR1 LGHNA, CDR2 YNFKEQ. The CDR3, as DNA: TGTGCCAGCAGCCAAGGCCAACACAGGGCGGCGTACAATGAGCAGTTCTTC. Its translation is CASSQGQHRAAYNEQFF.

The chain recombines TRBV3-1 (or the pseudogene TRBV3-2) with TRBJ2-7; weak D call: TRBD2 (5 bases). CDR1 is LGHDT and CDR2 is YNNKEL in the germline V gene (reference sequence). The CDR3 covers 14 residues. Trimming removed 2 bases at V and 4 bases at J, with 12 bases between. The CDR3 DNA is TGTGCCAGCAGCCAATCCAGCGGACCGTACGAGCAGTACTTC. Translation: CASSQSSGPYEQYF.

The chain employs TRBV5-1 and TRBJ2-7; 12 bases agree with TRBD2. CDR3 length equals 15 residues. CDR1 and CDR2 (germline): SGHRS, YFSETQ. With V trimmed by 1 base and J by 4 bases, 3 bases remained unmatched. CDR3: CASSLRLAGEYEQYF. In DNA form, the CDR3 reads TGCGCCAGCAGCTTGAGACTAGCGGGAGAATACGAGCAGTACTTC.

This chain links TRBV11-2 with TRBJ1-1; TRBD1 matches at 9 bases. This CDR3 has 13 amino acids. CDR1 SGHAT and CDR2 FQNNGV come from the germline V gene. Trimming cost V 2 bases and J 11 bases; bases outside gene matches: 6. The CDR3 loop is CASSLLDRGDAFF. The CDR3, as DNA: TGTGCCAGCAGCTTACTAGACAGGGGGGATGCTTTCTTT.

The chain has TRBV6-4 and TRBJ2-3; 7 bases line up with TRBD2. Germline V gives CDR1 MRHNA, CDR2 SNTAGT. This CDR3 has 14 residues. J gave up 4 bases and V 0 bases, and 1 base lay outside the gene matches. This CDR3 reads CASSDSTSSDTQYF. CDR3 DNA sequence: TGTGCCAGCAGTGACTCGACTAGCTCAGATACGCAGTATTTT.

The chain combines TRBV3-1 (or the pseudogene TRBV3-2) with TRBJ2-7, with D unresolved. V lost 4 bases to trimming and J lost 7 bases, with 23 bases between them. CDR3 length equals 16 residues. Germline loops: CDR1 LGHDT, CDR2 YNNKEL (reference sequence). The CDR3 DNA sequence: TGTGCCAGCAGCCCGAGCGAGTTAAGTTTTCCAGTTGAGCAGTACTTC. Translation: CASSPSELSFPVEQYF.

The V and J genes are TRBV5-6 and TRBJ2-7; a possible D gene is TRBD2 (5 bases). The CDR3 is made up of 13 amino acids. The germline gives CDR1 SGHDT, CDR2 YYEEEE. The ends were cut back, 3 bases at V and 7 bases at J, with 14 bases in the middle. The CDR3 protein is CASSWALAGEQYF. The CDR3 DNA reads TGTGCCAGCAGCTGGGCTCTAGCAGGTGAGCAGTACTTC.

This chain uses TRBV7-3 with TRBJ2-5; a weak D match, TRBD2 (5 bases). The germline gives CDR1 SGHTA, CDR2 FQGTGA. The CDR3 is made up of 18 amino acids. The CDR3 here is CAPQPPVFTPEVQETQYF. CDR3 nucleotide sequence: TGTGCTCCCCAACCCCCCGTATTCACCCCGGAGGTCCAAGAGACCCAGTACTTC.

This clone came up once. This chain joins TRBV6-1 and TRBJ1-2; TRBD1 aligns across 10 bases. From germline, CDR1 is MNHNS and CDR2 SASEGT. The CDR3 has 19 residues. J gave up 1 base and V 0 bases, and 11 bases lay outside the gene matches. CDR3 region: CASSEARRGGDRGNYGYTF. As DNA, the CDR3 is TGTGCCAGCAGTGAAGCGAGGCGGGGTGGGGACAGGGGTAACTATGGCTACACCTTC.

This clone was seen more than once but under ten times. This chain connects TRBV5-1 to TRBJ1-1; 8 nucleotides match TRBD1. Per germline, CDR1 SGHRS and CDR2 YFSETQ. The CDR3 runs to 19 residues. Losses at the gene ends were 0 bases for V and 0 bases for J; bases not matched to a gene: 13. CDR3 region: CASSLAFLDRGGLNTEAFF. The CDR3 DNA sequence: TGCGCCAGCAGCTTGGCGTTCCTTGACAGGGGTGGTTTGAACACTGAAGCTTTCTTT.

This chain links TRBV7-8 with TRBJ2-1; 11 nucleotides match TRBD2. Germline trimming cut 1 base from V and 8 bases from J; bases unmatched to any gene: 10. The germline V gene encodes CDR1 SGHVS and CDR2 FQNEAQ. The CDR3 covers 17 residues. CDR3: CASSLVMLAGGHDEQFF. In DNA form, the CDR3 reads TGTGCCAGCAGCTTAGTAATGCTAGCGGGAGGTCACGATGAGCAGTTCTTC.

The gene calls are TRBV10-2 and TRBJ1-5, with D possibly TRBD1 on 5 matching bases. The CDR3 has 15 residues. Looked up from germline, CDR1 is WSHSY and CDR2 is SAAADI. The V and J ends lost 0 bases and 4 bases respectively, with 10 bases between them. CDR3 nucleotides: TGCGCCAGCAGTGAGTCGGGGGGGATTAATCAGCCCCAGCATTTT. This sequence encodes CASSESGGINQPQHF.

This chain joins TRBV2 and TRBJ2-1; D call uncertain. Germline V lookup: CDR1 SNHLY, CDR2 FYNNEI. This CDR3 comprises 14 residues. Trimming shortened V by 5 bases and J by 2 bases, and 10 bases separated the two germline ends. This chain's CDR3 is CASSTKFPYNEQFF. The CDR3 DNA is TGTGCCAGCAGTACTAAATTCCCCTACAATGAGCAGTTCTTC. The full variable domain, with the rest looked up from reference TRBV2 and TRBJ2-1, is EPEVTQTPSHQVTQMGQEVILRCVPISNHLYFYWYRQILGQKVEFLVSFYNNEISEKSEIFDDQFSVERPDGSNFTLKIRSTKLEDSAMYFCASSTKFPYNEQFFGPGTRLTVL.

This chain joins TRBV23-1 and TRBJ1-5; 12 bases are a match to TRBD1. TRBV23-1 is an ORF for which the function is uncertain. The CDR3 runs to 18 residues. The junction had 7 bases not matched to a gene; V was cut back by 4 bases and J by 0 bases. The CDR3 DNA is TGCGCCAGCAGTCCCGGGACAGGGGGCTGGTCTAGCAATCAGCCCCAGCATTTT. It is translated as CASSPGTGGWSSNQPQHF.

The chain has TRBV4-1 and TRBJ1-5; D uncertain. The CDR3 spans 14 residues. The germline V and J ends were trimmed by 5 bases and 0 bases, with 8 bases remaining between them. Germline V gene sequence: CDR1 MGHRA, CDR2 YSYEKL. CDR3 sequence reads: CASSYDYSNQPQHF. For the CDR3, the DNA is TGCGCCAGCAGCTACGACTATAGCAATCAGCCCCAGCATTTT.

This clone occurred a few times. The genes are TRBV5-1 and TRBJ2-2, with TRBD2 matching over 10 bases. This CDR3 contains 17 residues. The V and J ends lost 4 bases and 2 bases, in that order; junction bases with no gene match: 8. CDR1 and CDR2 from the germline V gene are SGHRS and YFSETQ. CDR3 sequence: CASSGLAGVGNTGELFF. The DNA for the CDR3 is TGCGCCAGCAGCGGTCTAGCGGGAGTCGGTAACACCGGGGAGCTGTTTTTT.

This chain connects TRBV10-1 to TRBJ1-5; TRBD1 agrees at 7 bases. This CDR3 is 18 amino acids long. Germline V gene sequence: CDR1 WNHNN, CDR2 SYGVQD (reference sequence). After removal of 3 bases from V and 1 base from J, the junction contained 12 bases not matched to a gene. The CDR3 sequence: CASSEGGRGERSNQPQHF. As DNA, the CDR3 is TGCGCCAGCAGTGAAGGGGGCAGGGGGGAGCGGAGCAATCAGCCCCAGCATTTT.

V gene TRBV19 combines with J gene TRBJ2-7; perhaps TRBD1 as D (7 bases). The V and J ends lost 5 bases and 0 bases respectively, with 17 bases between them. Germline CDR1 reads LNHDA; CDR2 reads SQIVND (reference sequence). The CDR3 consists of 16 residues. CDR3 nucleotide sequence: TGTGCCAGTAGTTCCGGTGGAGGGGGCCCCTCCTACGAGCAGTACTTC. Translation gives CASSSGGGGPSYEQYF.

This clone was seen a few times. V gene TRBV11-3 combines with J gene TRBJ2-3; 13 bases align to TRBD2. The CDR3 has 16 amino acids. Looked up from germline, CDR1 is SGHNT and CDR2 is YENEEA. The J segment lost 3 bases and the V segment lost 5 bases, leaving 5 bases of the junction unmatched. This CDR3 reads CASSPGLAGATDTQYF. For the CDR3, the DNA is TGTGCCAGCAGCCCAGGACTAGCGGGAGCAACAGATACGCAGTATTTT.